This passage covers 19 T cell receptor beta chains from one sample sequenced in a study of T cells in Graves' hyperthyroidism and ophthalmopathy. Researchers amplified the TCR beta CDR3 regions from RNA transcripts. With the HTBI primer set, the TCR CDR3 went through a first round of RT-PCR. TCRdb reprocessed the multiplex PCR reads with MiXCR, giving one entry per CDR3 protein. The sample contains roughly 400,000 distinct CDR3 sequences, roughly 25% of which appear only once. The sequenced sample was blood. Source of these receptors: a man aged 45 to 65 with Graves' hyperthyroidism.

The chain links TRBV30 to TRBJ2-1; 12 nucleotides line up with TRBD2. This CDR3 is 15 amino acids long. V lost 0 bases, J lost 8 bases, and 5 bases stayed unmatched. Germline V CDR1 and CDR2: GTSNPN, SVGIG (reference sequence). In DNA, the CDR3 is TGTGCCTGGAGTGTAACGGCTAGCGGGAGGGATGAGCAGTTCTTC. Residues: CAWSVTASGRDEQFF.

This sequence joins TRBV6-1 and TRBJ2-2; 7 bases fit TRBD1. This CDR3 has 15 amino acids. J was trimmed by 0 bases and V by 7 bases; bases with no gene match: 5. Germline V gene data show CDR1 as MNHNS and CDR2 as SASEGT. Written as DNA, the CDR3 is TGTGCCAGCAACGAACAGGGGCCGAACACCGGGGAGCTGTTTTTT. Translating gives CASNEQGPNTGELFF.

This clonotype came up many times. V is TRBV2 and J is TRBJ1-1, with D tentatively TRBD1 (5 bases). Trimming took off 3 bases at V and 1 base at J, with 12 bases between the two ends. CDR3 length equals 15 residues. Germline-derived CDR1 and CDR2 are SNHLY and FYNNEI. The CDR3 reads CASSEQGPSNTEAFF. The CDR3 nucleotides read TGTGCCAGCAGTGAGCAGGGCCCCTCGAACACTGAAGCTTTCTTT. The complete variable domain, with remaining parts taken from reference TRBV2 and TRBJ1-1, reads EPEVTQTPSHQVTQMGQEVILRCVPISNHLYFYWYRQILGQKVEFLVSFYNNEISEKSEIFDDQFSVERPDGSNFTLKIRSTKLEDSAMYFCASSEQGPSNTEAFFGQGTRLTVV.

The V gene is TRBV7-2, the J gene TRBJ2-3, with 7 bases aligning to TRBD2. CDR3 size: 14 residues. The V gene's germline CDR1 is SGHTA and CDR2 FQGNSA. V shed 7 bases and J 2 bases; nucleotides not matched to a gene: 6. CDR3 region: CASTQLAFTDTQYF. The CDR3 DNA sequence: TGTGCCAGCACCCAACTAGCGTTCACAGATACGCAGTATTTT.

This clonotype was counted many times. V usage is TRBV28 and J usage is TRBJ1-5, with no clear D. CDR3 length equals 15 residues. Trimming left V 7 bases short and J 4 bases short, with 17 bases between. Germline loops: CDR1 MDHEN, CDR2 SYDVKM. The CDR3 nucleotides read TGTGCCAGCACACTTCGATACCCCCCAAATCAGCCCCAGCATTTT. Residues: CASTLRYPPNQPQHF.

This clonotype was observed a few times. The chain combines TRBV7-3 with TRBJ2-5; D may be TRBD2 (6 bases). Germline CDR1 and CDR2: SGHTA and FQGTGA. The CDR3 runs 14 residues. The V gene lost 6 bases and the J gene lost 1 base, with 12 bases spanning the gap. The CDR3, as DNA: TGTGCCAGCAGTCCCACTAGCACCCAAGAGACCCAGTACTTC. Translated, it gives CASSPTSTQETQYF.

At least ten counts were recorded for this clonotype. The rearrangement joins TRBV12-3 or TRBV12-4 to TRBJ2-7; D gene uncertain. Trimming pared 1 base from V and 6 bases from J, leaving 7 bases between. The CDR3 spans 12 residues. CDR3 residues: CASSLDQFEQYF. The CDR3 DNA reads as TGTGCCAGCAGTTTAGATCAATTCGAGCAGTACTTC.

The DNA for the CDR3 is TGTGCCAGCAGCCCGCCTAGGACTGGTGAGCAGTTCTTC. Protein product: CASSPPRTGEQFF. J is TRBJ2-1 and V is TRBV11-1, with D perhaps TRBD2 (5 bases). Germline loops: CDR1 SGHAT, CDR2 FQDESV (reference sequence). V gave up 5 bases and J gave up 9 bases, with 14 bases separating them. The CDR3 has 13 amino acids.

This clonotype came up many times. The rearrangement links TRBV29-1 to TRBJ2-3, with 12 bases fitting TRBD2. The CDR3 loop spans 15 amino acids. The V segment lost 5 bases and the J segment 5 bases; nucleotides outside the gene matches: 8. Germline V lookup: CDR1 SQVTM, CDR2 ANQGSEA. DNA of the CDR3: TGCAGCGTTCCCCGGACTAGCGGGATGGTAGATACGCAGTATTTT. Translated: CSVPRTSGMVDTQYF.

The CDR3: CASKGPHGDNEQFF. CDR3 DNA sequence: TGTGCCAGCAAAGGGCCCCATGGGGACAATGAGCAGTTCTTC. V is TRBV4-2 and J is TRBJ2-1; D gene ambiguous. This CDR3 has 14 amino acids. Germline lookup yields CDR1 LGHNA and CDR2 YNFKEQ. With 7 bases removed from V and 5 bases from J, the gap between germline ends came to 15 bases.

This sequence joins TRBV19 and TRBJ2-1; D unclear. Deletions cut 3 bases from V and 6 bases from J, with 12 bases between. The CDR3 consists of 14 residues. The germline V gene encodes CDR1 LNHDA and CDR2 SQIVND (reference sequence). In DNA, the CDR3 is TGTGCCAGTAGTATCAGTTGGGCGAGCAATGAGCAGTTCTTC. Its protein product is CASSISWASNEQFF.

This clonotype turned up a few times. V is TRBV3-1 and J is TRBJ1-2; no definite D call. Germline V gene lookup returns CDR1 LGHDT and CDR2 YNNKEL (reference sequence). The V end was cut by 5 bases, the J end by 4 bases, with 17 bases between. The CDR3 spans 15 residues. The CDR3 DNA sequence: TGTGCCAGCAGCTCCGCGGACCGACCTGGCTATGGCTACACCTTC. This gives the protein CASSSADRPGYGYTF.

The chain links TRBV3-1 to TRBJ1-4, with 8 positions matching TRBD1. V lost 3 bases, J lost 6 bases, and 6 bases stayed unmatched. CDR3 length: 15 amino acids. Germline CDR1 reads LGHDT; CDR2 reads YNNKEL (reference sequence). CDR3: CASSHFGQGDEKLFF. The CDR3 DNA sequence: TGTGCCAGCAGCCACTTTGGACAGGGTGATGAAAAACTGTTTTTT.

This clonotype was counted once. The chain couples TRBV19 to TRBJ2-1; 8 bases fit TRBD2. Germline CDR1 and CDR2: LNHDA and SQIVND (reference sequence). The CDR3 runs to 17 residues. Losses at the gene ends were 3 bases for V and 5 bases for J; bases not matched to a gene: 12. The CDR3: CASSIQATSGPHNEQFF. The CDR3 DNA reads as TGTGCCAGTAGTATCCAGGCAACTAGCGGACCCCACAATGAGCAGTTCTTC.

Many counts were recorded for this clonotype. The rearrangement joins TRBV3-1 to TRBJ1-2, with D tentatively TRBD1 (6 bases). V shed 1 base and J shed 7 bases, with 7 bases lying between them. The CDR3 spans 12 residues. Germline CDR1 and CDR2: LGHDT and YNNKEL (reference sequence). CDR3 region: CASSQADSGYTF. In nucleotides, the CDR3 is TGTGCCAGCAGCCAAGCGGACAGTGGCTACACCTTC.

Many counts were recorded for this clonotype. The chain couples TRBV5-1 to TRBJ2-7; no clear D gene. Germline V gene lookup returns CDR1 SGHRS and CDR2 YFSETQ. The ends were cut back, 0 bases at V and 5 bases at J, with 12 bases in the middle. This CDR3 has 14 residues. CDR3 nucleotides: TGCGCCAGCAGCTTGGGGAGTCTTACCAACGAGCAGTACTTC. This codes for CASSLGSLTNEQYF.

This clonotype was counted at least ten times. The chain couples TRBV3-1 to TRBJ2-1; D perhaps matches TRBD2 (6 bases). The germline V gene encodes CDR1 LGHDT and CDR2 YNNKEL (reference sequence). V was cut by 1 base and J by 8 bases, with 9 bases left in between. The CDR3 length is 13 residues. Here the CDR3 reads CASSQGGIDEQFF. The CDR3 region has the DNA TGTGCCAGCAGCCAAGGCGGGATTGATGAGCAGTTCTTC.

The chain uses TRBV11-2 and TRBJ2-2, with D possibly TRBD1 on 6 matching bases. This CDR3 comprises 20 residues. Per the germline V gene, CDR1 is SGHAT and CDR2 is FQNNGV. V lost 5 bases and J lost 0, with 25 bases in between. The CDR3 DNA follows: TGTGCCAGCAGCCACGCCCCACTACAGGGTTACACACCGAACACCGGGGAGCTGTTTTTT. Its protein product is CASSHAPLQGYTPNTGELFF.

The CDR3 loop is CASRGGAGGELFF. As DNA, the CDR3 is TGTGCCAGCCGAGGAGGGGCCGGCGGGGAGCTGTTTTTT. The V call is TRBV27, the J call TRBJ2-2; tentatively, D is TRBD2 (6 bases). Trimming took 8 bases from V and 7 from J, leaving 14 bases between them. The CDR3 runs 13 residues. Germline V gene data show CDR1 as MNHEY and CDR2 as SMNVEV (reference sequence).